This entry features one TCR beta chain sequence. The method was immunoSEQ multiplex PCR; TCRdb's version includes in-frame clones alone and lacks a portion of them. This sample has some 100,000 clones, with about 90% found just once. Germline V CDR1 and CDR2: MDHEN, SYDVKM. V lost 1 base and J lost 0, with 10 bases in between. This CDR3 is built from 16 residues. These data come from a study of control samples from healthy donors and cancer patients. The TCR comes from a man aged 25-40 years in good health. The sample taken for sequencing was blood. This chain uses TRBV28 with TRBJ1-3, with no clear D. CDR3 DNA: TGTGCCAGCAGTTTATTGGAGGGCCGCTCTGGAAACACCATATATTTT. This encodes CASSLLEGRSGNTIYF. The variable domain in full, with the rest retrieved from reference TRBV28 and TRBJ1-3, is DVKVTQSSRYLVKRTGEKVFLECVQDMDHENMFWYRQDPGLGLRLIYFSYDVKMKEKGDIPEGYSVSREKKERFSLILESASTNQTSMYLCASSLLEGRSGNTIYFGEGSWLTVV.